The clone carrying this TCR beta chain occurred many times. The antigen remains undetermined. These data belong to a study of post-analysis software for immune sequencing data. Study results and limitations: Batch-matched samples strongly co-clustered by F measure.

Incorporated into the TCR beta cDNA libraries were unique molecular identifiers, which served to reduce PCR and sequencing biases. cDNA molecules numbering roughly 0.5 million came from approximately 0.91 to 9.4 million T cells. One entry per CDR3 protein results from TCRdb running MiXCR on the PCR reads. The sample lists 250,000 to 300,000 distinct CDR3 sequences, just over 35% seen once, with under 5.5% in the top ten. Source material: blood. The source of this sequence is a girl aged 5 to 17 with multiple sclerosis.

Written as DNA, the CDR3 is TGTGCCTGGAGCCTGGGACTAGCGGGAGGGGAGCAGTACTTC. Translating it yields CAWSLGLAGGEQYF. The rearrangement uses TRBV30 and TRBJ2-7; 16 positions agree with TRBD2. V gave up 3 bases and J gave up 7 bases; unmatched junction bases: 3. CDR3 length equals 14 residues. Germline CDR1 GTSNPN, CDR2 SVGIG (reference sequence).